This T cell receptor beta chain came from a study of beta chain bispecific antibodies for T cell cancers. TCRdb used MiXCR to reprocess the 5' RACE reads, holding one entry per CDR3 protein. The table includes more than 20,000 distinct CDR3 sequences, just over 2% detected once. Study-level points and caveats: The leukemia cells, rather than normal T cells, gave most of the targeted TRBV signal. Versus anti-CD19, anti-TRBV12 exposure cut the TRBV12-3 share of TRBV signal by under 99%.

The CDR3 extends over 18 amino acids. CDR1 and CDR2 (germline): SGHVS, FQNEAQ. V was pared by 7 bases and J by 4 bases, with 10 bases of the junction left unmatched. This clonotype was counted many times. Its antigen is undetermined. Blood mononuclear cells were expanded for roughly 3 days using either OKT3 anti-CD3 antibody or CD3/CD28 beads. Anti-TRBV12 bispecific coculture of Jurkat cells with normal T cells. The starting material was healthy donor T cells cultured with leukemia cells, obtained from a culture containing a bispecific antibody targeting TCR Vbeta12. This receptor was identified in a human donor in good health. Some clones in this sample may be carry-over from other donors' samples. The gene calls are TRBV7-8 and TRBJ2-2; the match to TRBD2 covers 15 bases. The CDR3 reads CASTKGTSGGMGTGELFF. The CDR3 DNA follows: TGTGCCAGCACTAAGGGGACTAGCGGGGGGATGGGCACCGGGGAGCTGTTTTTT.